The subject of this entry is one T cell receptor (beta chain). Its antigen is currently unknown. CDR1 is LNHDA, CDR2 SQIVND, per germline (reference sequence). V lost 6 bases and J lost 8, with 11 bases in between. The CDR3 totals 13 residues. Sequencing used immunoSEQ multiplex PCR; TCRdb keeps in-frame clones, though not all of them. The sample lists 35,000 to 45,000 clones, 86% occurring once. Sampling times: baseline, cycle 4 day 1, cycle 7 day 1. The data were obtained in a study of OX40 agonist ivuxolimab in advanced cancers. Study information: Ivuxolimab, an antibody acting as an agonist of OX40 (CD134), was used to treat patients. Study outcomes and limitations: Clonal expansion was among the lowest in partial responders at 0.1-3.0 mg/kg, especially CD8+. The authors also found low normalized T-cell clonal expansion in some nonresponders.

The chain combines TRBV19 with TRBJ1-6; D is uncertain. The source is an adult with an advanced solid tumor such as melanoma, head and neck, liver or kidney cancer. The source material was CD4+ or CD8+ T cells sorted from blood, sampled in a trial of the OX40 agonist ivuxolimab. This chain's CDR3 is CASRNQQDSPLHF. Written as DNA, the CDR3 is TGTGCCAGTAGAAATCAACAAGATTCACCCCTCCACTTT.